This TCR beta chain was sequenced during a study of T cells in Graves' hyperthyroidism and ophthalmopathy. The study's findings and limits: Most clonotypes that expanded in the thyroid above 0.001 also showed up in blood. A model of 13 V-J pairs discriminated ophthalmopathy from stable hyperthyroidism.

Many counts were recorded for this clonotype. Its matching antigen is unknown. J gave up 4 bases and V 3 bases, and 8 bases lay outside the gene matches. CDR1 is DFQATT, CDR2 SNEGSKA, per germline (reference sequence). The CDR3 consists of 15 residues. It was RNA transcripts that yielded the amplified TCR beta CDR3 regions. Researchers ran a first-round RT-PCR on the TCR CDR3 using the HTBI primer set. One entry per CDR3 protein results from TCRdb running MiXCR on the multiplex PCR reads. The sample holds about 400,000 distinct CDR3 sequences, 15% seen once. The clonotype was recovered from a woman aged 25 to 45 with Graves' hyperthyroidism. Sequenced material: blood. V and J are TRBV20-1 and TRBJ2-1; 8 positions match TRBD2. The CDR3, as DNA: TGCAGTGCTAGCCTAACTAGCGGAGGGTACAATGAGCAGTTCTTC. It specifies CSASLTSGGYNEQFF.